The entry below describes one T cell receptor (beta chain). Its antigen remains unknown. The source of the sample is a study of T cells in tuberculosis. Sample time point: new active TB diagnosis, blood taken before or within 7 days of starting treatment. Here immunoSEQ multiplex PCR was the method, and the copy in TCRdb shows in-frame clones only, minus some. Of about 38,000 clones listed, roughly 94% are singletons. Study outcomes and limitations: The TCR-beta difference was not significant; alpha differences partly reflected length.

This CDR3 has 14 residues. The ends were cut back, 2 bases at V and 0 bases at J, with 6 bases in the middle. Germline-derived CDR1 and CDR2 are SGHNT and YYREEE (reference sequence). The sequence was obtained from an adult with tuberculosis. Material: PBMCs, obtained at tuberculosis diagnosis. The rearrangement links TRBV5-4 to TRBJ2-4, with D hard to call. The CDR3 here is CASSFFVAKNIQYF. CDR3 DNA: TGTGCCAGCAGCTTCTTCGTAGCCAAAAACATTCAGTACTTC.